These 19 T cell receptor beta chains were all obtained from the same sample, sequenced in a study of identical twins. MiXCR was run by TCRdb on the 5' RACE reads, yielding one entry per CDR3 protein. The data contain nearly 650,000 distinct CDR3 sequences, roughly 6.6% of them singletons. This sample was shared with a second study, whose subject was yellow fever vaccine responses in identical twins.

Sequencing used PBMCs. The receptor source for this set is a woman aged 18-29 years in good health.

The chain employs TRBV5-4 and TRBJ2-5; 14 nucleotides match TRBD2. The ends lost 4 bases at V and 0 bases at J; junction bases unmatched: 5. There are 17 residues in the CDR3. CDR1 is SGHNT and CDR2 is YYREEE in the germline V gene (reference sequence). The CDR3 region is CASSTGLAGVYQETQYF. The DNA of the CDR3 is TGTGCCAGCAGCACGGGACTAGCGGGGGTGTACCAAGAGACCCAGTACTTC.

This clonotype was picked up many times. The V and J genes are TRBV4-1 and TRBJ2-1; the match to TRBD1 covers 8 bases. This CDR3 contains 15 residues. V gave up 4 bases and J gave up 6 bases; unmatched junction bases: 8. The germline gives CDR1 MGHRA, CDR2 YSYEKL. This CDR3 is CASSRTGGNRNEQFF. DNA for the CDR3: TGCGCCAGCAGCCGTACAGGGGGTAATCGCAATGAGCAGTTCTTC.

The chain has TRBV6-5 and TRBJ2-2, with D hard to call. Looked up from germline, CDR1 is MNHEY and CDR2 is SVGAGI. Between the trimmed V and J ends, which lost 7 bases and 4 bases, there was a span of 13 bases. CDR3 size: 14 residues. For the CDR3, the DNA is TGTGCCAGCATTGCTCACCCCCGCACCGGGGAGCTGTTTTTT. It translates to CASIAHPRTGELFF.

In its sample, this clonotype was seen a few times. The rearrangement links TRBV5-6 to TRBJ2-2, with 9 bases aligning to TRBD1. With V trimmed by 1 base and J by 5 bases, 6 bases remained unmatched. This CDR3 has 16 residues. Germline CDR1 reads SGHDT; CDR2 reads YYEEEE. The CDR3 DNA reads as TGTGCCAGCAGCTTGTGGACAGGGGCCGTGACCGGGGAGCTGTTTTTT. Translation gives CASSLWTGAVTGELFF. Full variable domain (missing parts from reference TRBV5-6 and TRBJ2-2): DAGVTQSPTHLIKTRGQQVTLRCSPKSGHDTVSWYQQALGQGPQFIFQYYEEEERQRGNFPDRFSGHQFPNYSSELNVNALLLGDSALYLCASSLWTGAVTGELFFGEGSRLTVL.

At least ten counts were recorded for this clonotype. The genes are TRBV24-1 and TRBJ2-1; tentatively, D is TRBD2 (5 bases). Trimming removed 7 bases from V and 8 bases from J, with 11 bases in between. CDR3 length equals 12 residues. Germline CDR1 and CDR2: KGHDR and SFDVKD. CDR3 nucleotides: TGTGCCACCAGGGATGTTAGCGATGAGCAGTTCTTC. It is translated as CATRDVSDEQFF.

This clonotype has a handful of counts. The V gene is TRBV4-1, the J gene TRBJ2-5, with 7 positions matching TRBD2. Germline CDR1 reads MGHRA; CDR2 reads YSYEKL. The CDR3 contains 16 residues. Trimming took 6 bases from V and 5 from J; bases not matched to a gene: 15. CDR3: CASSQSTERGRETQYF. The CDR3 DNA reads TGCGCCAGCAGTCAGTCCACCGAGCGGGGACGCGAGACCCAGTACTTC.

This clonotype was detected ten times or more. The chain recombines TRBV4-2 with TRBJ2-1, with 11 bases lining up with TRBD2. V lost 4 bases to trimming and J lost 5 bases; unmatched junction nucleotides: 4. CDR3 size: 15 residues. Germline V gene lookup returns CDR1 LGHNA and CDR2 YNFKEQ. The CDR3 sequence: CASSPGLADDNEQFF. The CDR3 nucleotides are TGTGCCAGCAGCCCGGGACTAGCGGACGACAATGAGCAGTTCTTC.

Many counts were recorded for this clonotype. V is TRBV5-1 and J is TRBJ2-1, with 9 bases aligning to TRBD2. This CDR3 has 15 amino acids. Germline CDR1 and CDR2: SGHRS and YFSETQ. V shed 4 bases, J shed 7 bases, and the junction held 9 bases outside the gene matches. The CDR3 nucleotides read TGCGCCAGCAGCCAAGCGGGAGGTTCTGGAAATGAGCAGTTCTTC. As protein: CASSQAGGSGNEQFF.

This clonotype was seen only a few times. The chain is built from TRBV5-5 and TRBJ2-5; D remains unclear. The CDR3 loop spans 12 amino acids. The germline CDR1 and CDR2 sequences are SGHKS and YYEKEE (reference sequence). Trimming stripped 4 bases from V and 4 bases from J, with 8 bases between. As DNA, the CDR3 is TGTGCCAGCAGCCCCGTTACAGAGACCCAGTACTTC. Translating gives CASSPVTETQYF.

This clonotype has a handful of counts. V and J are TRBV9 and TRBJ2-7; 15 bases fit TRBD2. With 1 base clipped from V and 6 bases from J, the junction kept 5 bases outside the gene matches. The CDR3 has 16 residues. CDR1 SGDLS and CDR2 YYNGEE come from the germline V gene. The CDR3 spells CASSVLPGLAGGEQYF. CDR3 in DNA: TGTGCCAGCAGCGTACTACCGGGACTAGCGGGAGGCGAGCAGTACTTC.

The rearrangement links TRBV29-1 to TRBJ2-1; D may be TRBD2 (6 bases). Germline V gene data show CDR1 as SQVTM and CDR2 as ANQGSEA. V dropped 4 bases and J dropped 8 bases, with 12 bases sitting between them. The CDR3 runs to 12 residues. CDR3 DNA: TGCAGCGTTGGACTAGGGCGCCATGAGCAGTTCTTC. Its protein is CSVGLGRHEQFF.

This chain connects TRBV4-1 to TRBJ2-6, with 9 bases lining up with TRBD2. Germline V gene sequence: CDR1 MGHRA, CDR2 YSYEKL. The junction had 12 bases not matched to a gene; V was cut back by 3 bases and J by 0 bases. The CDR3 has 20 residues. The CDR3 reads CASSHLLAGLQNSGANVLTF. The CDR3 DNA is TGCGCCAGCAGCCACCTGCTAGCGGGATTACAAAACTCTGGGGCCAACGTCCTGACTTTC.

The V and J genes are TRBV7-6 and TRBJ2-1; TRBD1 matches 7 bases. The J segment lost 8 bases and the V segment lost 4 bases, leaving 8 bases of the junction unmatched. The CDR3 has 14 residues. Germline CDR1 SGHVS, CDR2 FNYEAQ. The CDR3 region is CASSSSRQGHEQFF. CDR3 DNA sequence: TGTGCCAGCAGCTCCTCTCGACAGGGTCATGAGCAGTTCTTC.

The V gene is TRBV18, the J gene TRBJ1-5, with TRBD1 matching over 7 bases. After removal of 3 bases from V and 5 bases from J, the junction contained 4 bases not matched to a gene. This CDR3 spans 14 amino acids. In germline, CDR1 is KGHSH, CDR2 LQKENI. CDR3 loop: CASSPSQGDQPQHF. CDR3 nucleotide sequence: TGTGCCAGCTCACCGTCTCAGGGGGATCAGCCCCAGCATTTT.

This clonotype was seen ten or more times. V and J are TRBV5-1 and TRBJ2-2, with 7 nucleotides matching TRBD2. Losses at the gene ends were 5 bases for V and 3 bases for J; bases not matched to a gene: 7. This CDR3 spans 15 amino acids. The germline CDR1 and CDR2 sequences are SGHRS and YFSETQ. CDR3 DNA sequence: TGCGCCAGCAGATTCCTGGCGGGAGACACCGGGGAGCTGTTTTTT. Its protein product is CASRFLAGDTGELFF.

A few counts support this clonotype. The chain carries TRBV6-5 and TRBJ1-3; 7 bases agree with TRBD1. This CDR3 region has 12 residues. V dropped 7 bases and J dropped 9; count of bases not matched to a gene: 6. CDR1 MNHEY and CDR2 SVGAGI come from the germline V gene. This CDR3 reads CASTDRASTIYF. CDR3 DNA: TGTGCCAGCACCGACAGGGCCAGCACCATATATTTT.

This chain uses TRBV7-9 with TRBJ2-3; a possible D gene is TRBD2 (6 bases). The CDR3 covers 13 residues. Germline V gene lookup returns CDR1 SEHNR and CDR2 FQNEAQ (reference sequence). V was trimmed by 11 bases and J by 1 base, leaving 13 bases between them. The chain's CDR3 is CASEGPGTDTQYF. The CDR3 coding sequence is TGTGCCTCGGAGGGCCCGGGCACAGATACGCAGTATTTT.

This clonotype was seen at least ten times. The gene calls are TRBV6-1 and TRBJ1-4, with TRBD1 matching 8 bases. Germline V gene sequence: CDR1 MNHNS, CDR2 SASEGT. This CDR3 spans 16 amino acids. V was pared by 5 bases and J by 0 bases, with 5 bases of the junction left unmatched. CDR3 nucleotide sequence: TGTGCCAGCAGTCCGGGACAGGATACAACTAATGAAAAACTGTTTTTT. Translation: CASSPGQDTTNEKLFF.

This clonotype was seen a few times. V is TRBV29-1 and J is TRBJ2-2; TRBD1 might be the D (5 bases). The CDR3 sequence is 15 residues long. Germline CDR1 reads SQVTM; CDR2 reads ANQGSEA. Trimming pared 4 bases from V and 3 bases from J, leaving 15 bases between. CDR3 protein: CSVVGRGPDTGELFF. CDR3 DNA sequence: TGCAGCGTTGTGGGTAGGGGTCCTGACACCGGGGAGCTGTTTTTT.